This T cell receptor (beta chain) was documented in a study of T cell changes during pregnancy in multiple sclerosis. TCRdb's copy holds only in-frame clones and misses some; the assay was immunoSEQ multiplex PCR. The sample records tens of thousands of clones, 85% to 90% being singletons. The V gene's germline CDR1 is SGHAT and CDR2 FQNNGV. The CDR3 has 16 amino acids. V shed 2 bases, J shed 1 base, and the junction held 3 bases outside the gene matches. The sequences come from CD4+ T cells from peripheral blood mononuclear cells, collected in the first trimester of pregnancy. This receptor was identified in a female donor in good health, enrolled as a control in a pregnancy study. V and J are TRBV11-2 and TRBJ2-2; 8 bases agree with TRBD2. In DNA form, the CDR3 reads TGTGCCAGCAGCTTAAGGGCGGGAGGGAACACCGGGGAGCTGTTTTTT. Residues: CASSLRAGGNTGELFF.